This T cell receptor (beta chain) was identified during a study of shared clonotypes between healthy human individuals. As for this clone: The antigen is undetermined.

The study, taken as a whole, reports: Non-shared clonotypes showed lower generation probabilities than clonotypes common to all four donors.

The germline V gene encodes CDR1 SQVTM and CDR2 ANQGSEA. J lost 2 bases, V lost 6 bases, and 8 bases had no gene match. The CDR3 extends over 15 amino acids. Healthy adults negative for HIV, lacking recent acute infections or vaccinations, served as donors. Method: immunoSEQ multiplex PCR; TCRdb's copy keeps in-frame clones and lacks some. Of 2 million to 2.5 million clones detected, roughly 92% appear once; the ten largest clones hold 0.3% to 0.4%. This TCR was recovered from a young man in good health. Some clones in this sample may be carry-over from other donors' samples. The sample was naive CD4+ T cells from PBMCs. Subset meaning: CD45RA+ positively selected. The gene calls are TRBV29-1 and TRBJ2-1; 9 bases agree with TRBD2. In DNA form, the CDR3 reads TGCAGCGTAGGGGCTAGCGGGATCACCTACAATGAGCAGTTCTTC. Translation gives CSVGASGITYNEQFF.